A single sample gave rise to the 29 T cell receptor beta chains below, sequenced in a study of blood T cell repertoires in COVID-19. Data came from immunoSEQ multiplex PCR; TCRdb stores just in-frame clones and leaves some out. This sample has about 210,000 clones, with around 80% found just once. The sample comprised peripheral blood. The receptors shown here come from a man aged 45-65 years with active or convalescent COVID-19.

This clone is classed as medium-sized. The rearrangement uses TRBV27 and TRBJ2-5, with D hard to call. This CDR3 is 15 amino acids long. CDR1 and CDR2 from the germline V gene are MNHEY and SMNVEV (reference sequence). The germline V and J ends were trimmed by 6 bases and 1 base, with 15 bases remaining between them. The CDR3 DNA follows: TGTGCCAGCAGCCATCGACATCCCTTCCAAGAGACCCAGTACTTC. It yields the protein CASSHRHPFQETQYF.

The V gene is TRBV7-6, the J gene TRBJ1-3; 7 nucleotides align to TRBD1. Germline CDR1 is SGHVS and CDR2 is FNYEAQ. This CDR3 is built from 18 residues. J gave up 0 bases and V 4 bases, and 12 bases lay outside the gene matches. The CDR3 loop reads CASSSLETGLISGNTIYF. CDR3 in DNA: TGTGCCAGCAGCTCCCTTGAGACAGGGCTTATCTCTGGAAACACCATATATTTT. The variable domain in full, with the rest retrieved from reference TRBV7-6 and TRBJ1-3, is GAGVSQSPRYKVTKRGQDVALRCDPISGHVSLYWYRQALGQGPEFLTYFNYEAQQDKSGLPNDRFSAERPEGSISTLTIQRTEQRDSAMYRCASSSLETGLISGNTIYFGEGSWLTVV.

The sample holds one count of this clone. The CDR3 DNA follows: TGTGCCAGCAGCTTATCCCAGGGCACTGAAGCTTTCTTT. Encoded protein: CASSLSQGTEAFF. The chain recombines TRBV12-3 or TRBV12-4 with TRBJ1-1, with D perhaps matching TRBD1 (5 bases). Trimming removed 6 bases at V and 4 bases at J, with 12 bases between. This CDR3 contains 13 residues.

This clone has only a few counts. The genes are TRBV19 and TRBJ1-5; possibly TRBD1 for D (6 bases). The CDR3 length is 16 residues. The germline V and J ends were trimmed by 7 bases and 4 bases, with 20 bases remaining between them. Germline loops: CDR1 LNHDA, CDR2 SQIVND (reference sequence). This CDR3 is CASTRGGVYRNQPQHF. For the CDR3, the DNA is TGTGCCAGTACCCGAGGGGGGGTCTACAGAAATCAGCCCCAGCATTTT.

This chain connects TRBV19 to TRBJ1-1; 9 bases match TRBD1. Trimming took 6 bases from V and 4 from J; bases not matched to a gene: 6. CDR1 and CDR2 from the germline V gene are LNHDA and SQIVND (reference sequence). CDR3 length: 14 residues. The CDR3 sequence is CASRGTGKLTEAFF. CDR3 in DNA: TGTGCCAGTAGGGGGACAGGGAAACTCACTGAAGCTTTCTTT.

This clone was recorded once. This chain uses TRBV5-5 with TRBJ1-5, with TRBD1 matching over 9 bases. Germline V lookup: CDR1 SGHKS, CDR2 YYEKEE (reference sequence). There are 14 residues in the CDR3. J lost 4 bases, V lost 4 bases, and 3 bases had no gene match. The CDR3 DNA sequence: TGTGCCAGCAGCCGGGACAGGGTAAATCAGCCCCAGCATTTT. Translating it yields CASSRDRVNQPQHF.

This chain links TRBV28 with TRBJ2-5; 11 bases are shared with TRBD1. Trimming took 6 bases from V and 6 from J; bases not matched to a gene: 9. Per the germline V gene, CDR1 is MDHEN and CDR2 is SYDVKM. CDR3 size: 15 residues. The CDR3 loop reads CASSTSGQGAKTQYF. The CDR3 bases are TGTGCCAGCAGCACTTCTGGACAGGGGGCAAAGACCCAGTACTTC.

The chain recombines TRBV27 with TRBJ2-7; 7 bases fit TRBD1. The CDR3 extends over 14 amino acids. CDR1 and CDR2 from the germline V gene are MNHEY and SMNVEV (reference sequence). The ends lost 6 bases at V and 6 bases at J; junction bases unmatched: 11. The CDR3: CASSLTRQGREQYF. CDR3 in DNA: TGTGCCAGCAGCCTCACCCGACAGGGTCGCGAGCAGTACTTC.

This rearrangement joins TRBV12-3 or TRBV12-4 to TRBJ1-2; D not certain. This CDR3 comprises 13 residues. Deletions cut 6 bases from V and 4 bases from J, with 12 bases between. The CDR3, as DNA: TGTGCCAGCAGCTCAAGTAGCCTCTATGGCTACACCTTC. Protein: CASSSSSLYGYTF.

The chain carries TRBV30 and TRBJ2-3; D possibly corresponds to TRBD1 (5 bases). Per germline, CDR1 GTSNPN and CDR2 SVGIG (reference sequence). This CDR3 is 15 amino acids long. V gave up 0 bases and J gave up 0 bases, with 10 bases separating them. The CDR3 sequence: CAWSVWAGSTDTQYF. The CDR3 nucleotides read TGTGCCTGGAGTGTTTGGGCAGGGAGCACAGATACGCAGTATTTT.

This clone came up once. V and J are TRBV29-1 and TRBJ2-7, with TRBD2 matching 8 bases. V lost 6 bases, J lost 1 base, and 8 bases stayed unmatched. The germline V gene has CDR1 SQVTM and CDR2 ANQGSEA. CDR3 length: 14 residues. CDR3 protein: CSVRGASGSYEQYF. The CDR3 DNA reads TGCAGCGTGCGAGGGGCTAGCGGGTCCTACGAGCAGTACTTC.

The chain carries TRBV10-3 and TRBJ1-2; the D is unclear. CDR1 is ENHRY, CDR2 SYGVKD, per germline. Deletions cut 7 bases from V and 4 bases from J, with 16 bases between. The CDR3 is 14 amino acids. The CDR3 bases are TGTGCCATCACTCCCGTACCGGAGCCCTATGGCTACACCTTC. As protein: CAITPVPEPYGYTF.

V gene TRBV24-1 combines with J gene TRBJ2-3; 8 bases align to TRBD2. Germline CDR1 reads KGHDR; CDR2 reads SFDVKD. The CDR3 consists of 15 residues. After removal of 3 bases from V and 2 bases from J, the junction contained 3 bases not matched to a gene. Written as DNA, the CDR3 is TGTGCCACCAGTGATAGTAGCGGGGCCACAGATACGCAGTATTTT. It yields the protein CATSDSSGATDTQYF.

The chain has TRBV19 and TRBJ1-5, with no clear D. V lost 3 bases, J lost 0 bases, and 9 bases lay in between. There are 15 residues in the CDR3. Germline values: CDR1 LNHDA, CDR2 SQIVND (reference sequence). CDR3 amino acids: CASSIYGDSNQPQHF. In DNA, the CDR3 is TGTGCCAGTAGTATTTACGGGGATAGCAATCAGCCCCAGCATTTT.

The chain has TRBV5-1 and TRBJ2-1, with 12 positions matching TRBD2. Germline V gene lookup returns CDR1 SGHRS and CDR2 YFSETQ. The CDR3 spans 15 residues. Trimming took 4 bases from V and 8 from J; bases not matched to a gene: 7. For the CDR3, the DNA is TGCGCCAGCAGCCCACGACTAGCGGGAGAGGATGAGCAGTTCTTC. This gives the protein CASSPRLAGEDEQFF.

The chain couples TRBV28 to TRBJ1-1, with TRBD1 identical over 9 bases. This CDR3 comprises 15 residues. CDR1 is MDHEN and CDR2 is SYDVKM in the germline V gene. With V trimmed by 5 bases and J by 8 bases, 12 bases remained unmatched. The CDR3 spells CASSGDRDRDREAFF. CDR3 DNA: TGTGCCAGCAGTGGGGACCGGGACAGGGATCGGGAAGCTTTCTTT.

The J gene is TRBJ2-1, the V gene TRBV21-1; the tabulated D call, TRBD2, remains unverified against the DNA. TRBV21-1 counts as a pseudogene. CDR3 length equals 17 residues. CDR3 loop: CASSKARASGKRNEQFF. DNA of the CDR3: TGTGCCAGCAGCAAAGCAAGGGCTAGCGGGAAACGCAATGAGCAGTTCTTC.

The V gene is TRBV27, the J gene TRBJ1-5; 8 bases align to TRBD1. Germline V gives CDR1 MNHEY, CDR2 SMNVEV (reference sequence). The CDR3 extends over 14 amino acids. Trimming removed 6 bases from V and 2 bases from J; junction bases left unmatched: 3. This chain's CDR3 is CASSGQGGNQPQHF. The CDR3 coding sequence is TGTGCCAGCAGCGGACAGGGAGGCAATCAGCCCCAGCATTTT.

V and J are TRBV6-5 and TRBJ1-1; D gene ambiguous. Trimming took 7 bases from V and 7 from J, leaving 13 bases between them. CDR1 is MNHEY and CDR2 is SVGAGI in the germline V gene. This CDR3 contains 12 residues. The CDR3 nucleotides read TGTGCCAGCATCCTCGGGCGGGGTGAAGCTTTCTTT. This sequence encodes CASILGRGEAFF.

This clone is a singleton in its sample. The V gene is TRBV28, the J gene TRBJ2-3; the D is unclear. V lost 4 bases, J lost 1 base, and 9 bases lay in between. Germline CDR1 is MDHEN and CDR2 is SYDVKM. The CDR3 sequence is 14 residues long. CDR3 loop: CASSSLLGTDTQYF. As DNA, the CDR3 is TGTGCCAGCAGTTCCCTTTTAGGCACAGATACGCAGTATTTT.

In the case of this clone: One end of the junction is discordant with germline, which a read error may explain. The gene calls are TRBV7-7 and TRBJ2-1; 11 nucleotides line up with TRBD2. CDR3 size: 15 residues. Germline V gives CDR1 SSHAT, CDR2 FNYEAQ (reference sequence). CDR3 sequence reads: CASSLLGLAGNEQFF. CDR3 coding DNA: TGTGCTAGCAGCTTACTCGGACTAGCGGGCAATGAGCAGTTCTTC.

There are a few counts of this clone. The chain recombines TRBV5-8 with TRBJ2-3; D perhaps matches TRBD2 (7 bases). CDR1 is SGHTS, CDR2 YDEGEE, per germline. Trimming shortened V by 5 bases and J by 2 bases, and 15 bases separated the two germline ends. The CDR3 has 15 amino acids. As DNA, the CDR3 is TGTGCCAGCAGGCCTTCGGGGGGCTTCACAGATACGCAGTATTTT. It translates to CASRPSGGFTDTQYF.

This clone occurred once. This chain links TRBV28 with TRBJ1-6; TRBD1 is a possible D gene (5 bases). The CDR3 has 15 amino acids. Per germline, CDR1 MDHEN and CDR2 SYDVKM. Trimming removed 4 bases from V and 9 bases from J, with 16 bases in between. The CDR3 coding sequence is TGTGCCAGCAGTTCCCATGGGGGGAAGGGTTCACCCCTCCACTTT. Protein product: CASSSHGGKGSPLHF.

CDR3 DNA sequence: TGTGCCAGCAGTGTGTCTAGCGGGAGGGCCCCCTACGAGCAGTACTTC. It yields the protein CASSVSSGRAPYEQYF. This chain joins TRBV28 and TRBJ2-7; 12 nucleotides agree with TRBD2. Trimming took 5 bases from V and 2 from J; bases not matched to a gene: 7. CDR3 length: 16 residues. Per germline, CDR1 MDHEN and CDR2 SYDVKM.

This clone was recorded only once. The chain carries TRBV10-2 and TRBJ2-5; 10 nucleotides match TRBD2. Germline trimming cut 6 bases from V and 3 bases from J; bases unmatched to any gene: 7. This CDR3 is 15 amino acids long. Looked up from germline, CDR1 is WSHSY and CDR2 is SAAADI. The DNA for the CDR3 is TGCGCCAGCAGGCTAGCGGGAGTACGCGAAGAGACCCAGTACTTC. Encoded protein: CASRLAGVREETQYF.

This clone was seen a handful of times. This chain links TRBV3-1 (or the pseudogene TRBV3-2) with TRBJ2-2, with 12 positions matching TRBD1. From germline, CDR1 is LGHDT and CDR2 YNNKEL (reference sequence). The ends lost 2 bases at V and 8 bases at J; junction bases unmatched: 6. The CDR3 length is 16 residues. This CDR3 reads CASSQTGTGGKGELFF. In DNA, the CDR3 is TGTGCCAGCAGCCAAACCGGGACAGGGGGCAAAGGGGAGCTGTTTTTT.

On this clone itself: The sample contains more than one DNA sequence encoding this CDR3. This sequence joins TRBV11-2 and TRBJ1-2; 11 bases are a match to TRBD1. This CDR3 is 14 amino acids long. CDR1 and CDR2 (germline): SGHAT, FQNNGV. After removal of 5 bases from V and 4 bases from J, the junction contained 3 bases not matched to a gene. The DNA of the CDR3 is TGTGCCAGCAGCCCGGGGACAGGGGGCTATGGCTACACCTTC. Translating gives CASSPGTGGYGYTF.

The chain links TRBV6-5 to TRBJ1-3; D possibly corresponds to TRBD1 (6 bases). The CDR3 extends over 16 amino acids. Per germline, CDR1 MNHEY and CDR2 SVGAGI. Deletions cut 2 bases from V and 2 bases from J, with 13 bases between. CDR3 sequence reads: CASSYTPGVAGNTIYF. Here the CDR3 DNA reads TGTGCCAGCAGTTACACCCCAGGGGTAGCTGGAAACACCATATATTTT.

This clone was counted between two and nine times. The chain employs TRBV14 and TRBJ1-3, with D possibly being TRBD1 (6 bases). This CDR3 has 15 residues. Germline lookup yields CDR1 SGHDN and CDR2 FVKESK. V lost 5 bases and J lost 6, with 17 bases in between. The CDR3 coding sequence is TGTGCCAGCAGCTTTTCCAGGGGCTCGGAAAACACCATATATTTT. Amino acid sequence: CASSFSRGSENTIYF. Full variable domain (outside the CDR3, taken from reference TRBV14 and TRBJ1-3): EAGVTQFPSHSVIEKGQTVTLRCDPISGHDNLYWYRRVMGKEIKFLLHFVKESKQDESGMPNNRFLAERTGGTYSTLKVQPAELEDSGVYFCASSFSRGSENTIYFGEGSWLTVV.